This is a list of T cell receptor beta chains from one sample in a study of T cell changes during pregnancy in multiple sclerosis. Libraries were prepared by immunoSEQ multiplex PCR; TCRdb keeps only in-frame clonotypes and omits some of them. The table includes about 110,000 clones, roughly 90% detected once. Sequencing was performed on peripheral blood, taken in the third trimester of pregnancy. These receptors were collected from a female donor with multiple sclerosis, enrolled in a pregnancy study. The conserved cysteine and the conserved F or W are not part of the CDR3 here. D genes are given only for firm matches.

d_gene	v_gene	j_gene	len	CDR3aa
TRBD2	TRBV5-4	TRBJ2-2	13	ASSLERGNTGELF
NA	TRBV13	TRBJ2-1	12	ASSLYSRGNEQF
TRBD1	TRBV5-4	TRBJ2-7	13	ASSYGTGTRFEQY
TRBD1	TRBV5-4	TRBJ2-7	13	ASSLVGTGPYEQY
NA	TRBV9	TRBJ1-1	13	ASSSSGDGGTEAF
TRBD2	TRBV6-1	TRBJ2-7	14	ASSEDLAVPFYEQY
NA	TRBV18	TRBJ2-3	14	ASSPPGGTGGDTQY
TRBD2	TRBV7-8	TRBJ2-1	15	ASSLGVGTSEDNEQF
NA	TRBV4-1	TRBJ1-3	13	ASSQEGTTGNTIY
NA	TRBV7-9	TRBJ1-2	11	ASSLAGNYGYT
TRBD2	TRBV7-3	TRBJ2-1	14	ASSLWGGGPYNEQF
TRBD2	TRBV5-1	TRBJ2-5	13	ASSSSGGAEETQY
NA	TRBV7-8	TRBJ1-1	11	ASSLGTNTEAF
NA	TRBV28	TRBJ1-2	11	ASSNSPNYGYT
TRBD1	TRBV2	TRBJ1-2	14	ASSEDRGPPYYGYT
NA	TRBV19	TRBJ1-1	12	ASSTQTANTEAF
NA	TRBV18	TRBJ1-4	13	ASSPAGATNEKLF